Below, 12 T cell receptor beta chains from the same sample are listed, as sequenced in a study of somatic mutations in cytotoxic T cells in rheumatoid arthritis. The data were produced by immunoSEQ multiplex PCR, yet TCRdb's version contains in-frame clones alone and is incomplete. The sample lists fewer than 15,000 clones, approximately 90% seen once, with about a sixth in the top ten. Sequences were obtained from CD4+ T cells sorted from blood. All receptors derive from a man in his sixties or seventies with rheumatoid arthritis.

The V call is TRBV5-1, the J call TRBJ2-3; D is undetermined. CDR1 is SGHRS and CDR2 is YFSETQ in the germline V gene. This CDR3 comprises 14 residues. Trimming shortened V by 1 base and J by 5 bases, and 11 bases separated the two germline ends. The CDR3: CASSLSPPLDTQYF. CDR3 sequence (DNA): TGCGCCAGCAGCTTGTCTCCCCCCTTAGATACGCAGTATTTT.

The V call is TRBV10-3, the J call TRBJ2-2; 11 bases match TRBD2. Germline CDR1 and CDR2: ENHRY and SYGVKD. J lost 2 bases, V lost 5 bases, and 1 base had no gene match. The CDR3 length is 15 residues. The DNA of the CDR3 is TGTGCCATCAGTCTAGCGGGGGGAAACACCGGGGAGCTGTTTTTT. Translating it yields CAISLAGGNTGELFF.

This chain links TRBV5-1 with TRBJ2-2, with TRBD2 matching over 11 bases. CDR1 is SGHRS and CDR2 is YFSETQ in the germline V gene. Trimming at V came to 3 bases and at J to 1 base, leaving 5 bases not matched to a gene. The CDR3 loop spans 17 amino acids. CDR3 sequence: CASSWGTSGRNTGELFF. CDR3 sequence (DNA): TGCGCCAGCAGCTGGGGTACTAGCGGGAGGAACACCGGGGAGCTGTTTTTT.

DNA for the CDR3: TGTGCCAGCAGAGATACCGGGACTGAAGCTTTCTTT. Its translation is CASRDTGTEAFF. This sequence joins TRBV6-1 and TRBJ1-1, with unresolved D. Germline V CDR1 and CDR2: MNHNS, SASEGT. V gave up 6 bases and J gave up 5 bases, with 10 bases separating them. The length of the CDR3 is 12 residues.

This sequence joins TRBV18 and TRBJ1-1, with 8 bases identical to TRBD1. The CDR3 contains 15 residues. Germline V gene data show CDR1 as KGHSH and CDR2 as LQKENI. Trimming cost V 6 bases and J 4 bases; bases outside gene matches: 10. CDR3 bases: TGTGCCAGCTCCCCTATGGACAGGGAGGGCACTGAAGCTTTCTTT. This gives the protein CASSPMDREGTEAFF.

The J gene is TRBJ2-7, the V gene TRBV29-1; 10 nucleotides match TRBD1. Germline trimming cut 6 bases from V and 4 bases from J; bases unmatched to any gene: 6. The CDR3 spans 13 residues. Germline CDR1 SQVTM, CDR2 ANQGSEA. The CDR3 spells CSVGQGLGYEQYF. CDR3 nucleotides: TGCAGCGTGGGACAGGGGTTGGGATACGAGCAGTACTTC.

The chain uses TRBV6-5 and TRBJ2-1, with a tentative D call TRBD2 (6 bases). This CDR3 contains 14 residues. Deletions cut 2 bases from V and 3 bases from J, with 8 bases between. The germline V gene has CDR1 MNHEY and CDR2 SVGAGI. Written as DNA, the CDR3 is TGTGCCAGCAGTTACAGGGGACTCTACAATGAGCAGTTCTTC. Translating it yields CASSYRGLYNEQFF.

The chain employs TRBV6-5 and TRBJ2-7, with D tentatively TRBD2 (5 bases). The V gene's germline CDR1 is MNHEY and CDR2 SVGAGI. The CDR3 contains 15 residues. Trimming took off 2 bases at V and 2 bases at J, with 13 bases between the two ends. CDR3 region: CASSYVASPAYEQYF. CDR3 DNA sequence: TGTGCCAGCAGTTACGTTGCTAGCCCGGCCTACGAGCAGTACTTC.

This clone was seen a handful of times. V is TRBV7-9 and J is TRBJ1-1; possible D gene TRBD1, 5 bases. V lost 5 bases, J lost 1 base, and 14 bases lay in between. From germline, CDR1 is SEHNR and CDR2 FQNEAQ (reference sequence). The CDR3 loop spans 15 amino acids. The CDR3 DNA sequence: TGTGCCAGCAGCCCTAGGGGCACCTCGAACACTGAAGCTTTCTTT. It translates to CASSPRGTSNTEAFF. The variable domain in full, completed from reference TRBV7-9 and TRBJ1-1, reads DTGVSQNPRHKITKRGQNVTFRCDPISEHNRLYWYRQTLGQGPEFLTYFQNEAQLEKSRLLSDRFSAERPKGSFSTLEIQRTEQGDSAMYLCASSPRGTSNTEAFFGQGTRLTVV.

The rearrangement uses TRBV6-5 and TRBJ2-3; 14 nucleotides match TRBD2. Per germline, CDR1 MNHEY and CDR2 SVGAGI. The CDR3 spans 15 residues. After removal of 7 bases from V and 5 bases from J, the junction contained 5 bases not matched to a gene. CDR3 protein: CASKRLAGGQDTQYF. The CDR3, as DNA: TGTGCCAGCAAACGACTAGCGGGAGGGCAAGATACGCAGTATTTT.

This chain links TRBV7-2 with TRBJ2-5; D is unclear. The CDR3 covers 15 residues. Germline assignment: CDR1 SGHTA and CDR2 FQGNSA. The V end was cut by 3 bases, the J end by 1 base, with 12 bases between. CDR3 nucleotides: TGTGCCAGCAGCTTCAGACTCGCCAGCCAAGAGACCCAGTACTTC. This translates into CASSFRLASQETQYF. Filled out from reference TRBV7-2 and TRBJ2-5, the complete variable domain reads GAGVSQSPSNKVTEKGKDVELRCDPISGHTALYWYRQSLGQGLEFLIYFQGNSAPDKSGLPSDRFSAERTGGSVSTLTIQRTQQEDSAVYLCASSFRLASQETQYFGPGTRLLVL.

The chain carries TRBV5-5 and TRBJ2-7; D call uncertain. Germline V gene data show CDR1 as SGHKS and CDR2 as YYEKEE (reference sequence). Trimming stripped 0 bases from V and 2 bases from J, with 15 bases between. The CDR3 runs to 16 residues. CDR3 sequence (DNA): TGTGCCAGCAGCTTGGCGCCTGTCGGGTTTCCCTACGAGCAGTACTTC. Protein: CASSLAPVGFPYEQYF.